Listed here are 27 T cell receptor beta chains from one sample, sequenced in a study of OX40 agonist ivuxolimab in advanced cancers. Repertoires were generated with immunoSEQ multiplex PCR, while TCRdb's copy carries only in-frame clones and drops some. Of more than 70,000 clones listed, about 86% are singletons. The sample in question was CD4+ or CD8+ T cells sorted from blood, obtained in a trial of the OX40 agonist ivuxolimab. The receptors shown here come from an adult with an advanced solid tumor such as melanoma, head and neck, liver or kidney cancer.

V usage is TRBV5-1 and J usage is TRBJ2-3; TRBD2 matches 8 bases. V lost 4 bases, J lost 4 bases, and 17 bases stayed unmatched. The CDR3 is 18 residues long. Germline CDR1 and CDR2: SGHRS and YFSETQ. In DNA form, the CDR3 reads TGCGCCAGCAGCCCCGGGGCGAGCGGGGGACGATTCTCAGATACGCAGTATTTT. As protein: CASSPGASGGRFSDTQYF.

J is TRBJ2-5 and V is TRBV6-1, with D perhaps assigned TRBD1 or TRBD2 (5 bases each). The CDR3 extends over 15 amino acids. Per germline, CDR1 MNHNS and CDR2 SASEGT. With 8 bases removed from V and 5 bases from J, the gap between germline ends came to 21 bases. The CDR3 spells CASFDPGRKTETQYF. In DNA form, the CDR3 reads TGTGCCAGCTTTGATCCGGGACGGAAAACGGAGACCCAGTACTTC.

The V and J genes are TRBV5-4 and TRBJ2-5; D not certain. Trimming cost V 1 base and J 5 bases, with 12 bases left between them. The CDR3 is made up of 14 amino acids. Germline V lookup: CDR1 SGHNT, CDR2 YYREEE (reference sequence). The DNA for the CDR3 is TGTGCCAGCAGCTTGCGACTGGTAGATGAGACCCAGTACTTC. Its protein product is CASSLRLVDETQYF.

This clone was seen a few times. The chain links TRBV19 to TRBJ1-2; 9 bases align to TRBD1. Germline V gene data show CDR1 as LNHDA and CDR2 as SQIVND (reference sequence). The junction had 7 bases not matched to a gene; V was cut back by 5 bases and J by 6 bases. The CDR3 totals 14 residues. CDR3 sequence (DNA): TGTGCCAGTAGTCCTCCGAGGGACAGGGATGGCTACACCTTC. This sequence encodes CASSPPRDRDGYTF.

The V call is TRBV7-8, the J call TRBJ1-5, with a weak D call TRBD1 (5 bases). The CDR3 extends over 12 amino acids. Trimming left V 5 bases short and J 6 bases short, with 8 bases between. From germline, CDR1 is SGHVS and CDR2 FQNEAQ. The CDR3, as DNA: TGTGCCAGCAGCGTTCAGGGTCAGCCCCAGCATTTT. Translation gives CASSVQGQPQHF.

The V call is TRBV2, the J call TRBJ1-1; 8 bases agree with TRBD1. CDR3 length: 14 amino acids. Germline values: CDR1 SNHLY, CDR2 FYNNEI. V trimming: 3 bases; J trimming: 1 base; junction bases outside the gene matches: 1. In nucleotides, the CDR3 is TGTGCCAGCAGTGACCAGGGGGCGAACACTGAAGCTTTCTTT. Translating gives CASSDQGANTEAFF.

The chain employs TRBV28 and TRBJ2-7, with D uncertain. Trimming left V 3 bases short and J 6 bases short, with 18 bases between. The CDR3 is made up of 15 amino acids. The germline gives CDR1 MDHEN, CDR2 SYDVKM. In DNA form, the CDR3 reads TGTGCCAGCAGTTTTCCCGGACCAGTATTGGGCGAGCAGTACTTC. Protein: CASSFPGPVLGEQYF.

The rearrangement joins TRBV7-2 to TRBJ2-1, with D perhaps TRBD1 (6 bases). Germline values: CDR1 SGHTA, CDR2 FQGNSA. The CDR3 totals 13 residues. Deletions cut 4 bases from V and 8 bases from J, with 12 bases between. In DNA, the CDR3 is TGTGCCAGCAGCTGGAGCTCAGGGGATGAGCAGTTCTTC. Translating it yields CASSWSSGDEQFF. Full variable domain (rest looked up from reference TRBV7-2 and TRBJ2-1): GAGVSQSPSNKVTEKGKDVELRCDPISGHTALYWYRQSLGQGLEFLIYFQGNSAPDKSGLPSDRFSAERTGGSVSTLTIQRTQQEDSAVYLCASSWSSGDEQFFGPGTRLTVL.

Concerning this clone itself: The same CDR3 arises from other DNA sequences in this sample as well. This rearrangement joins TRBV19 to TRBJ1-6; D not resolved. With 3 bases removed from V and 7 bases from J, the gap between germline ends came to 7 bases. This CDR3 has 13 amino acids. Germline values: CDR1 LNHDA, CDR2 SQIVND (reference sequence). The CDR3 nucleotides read TGTGCCAGTAGTATTGAGAGGAATTCACCCCTCCACTTT. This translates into CASSIERNSPLHF. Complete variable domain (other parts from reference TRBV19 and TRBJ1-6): DGGITQSPKYLFRKEGQNVTLSCEQNLNHDAMYWYRQDPGQGLRLIYYSQIVNDFQKGDIAEGYSVSREKKESFPLTVTSAQKNPTAFYLCASSIERNSPLHFGNGTRLTVT.

Here the CDR3 DNA reads TGTGCCAGCAGCCCCCGGGAAGGGGGCTTTACTGAAGCTTTCTTT. It translates to CASSPREGGFTEAFF. The chain is built from TRBV5-4 and TRBJ1-1, with 7 bases identical to TRBD1. Germline assignment: CDR1 SGHNT and CDR2 YYREEE (reference sequence). Losses at the gene ends were 4 bases for V and 5 bases for J; bases not matched to a gene: 11. The CDR3 contains 15 residues. The full variable domain, with the rest looked up from reference TRBV5-4 and TRBJ1-1, is ETGVTQSPTHLIKTRGQQVTLRCSSQSGHNTVSWYQQALGQGPQFIFQYYREEENGRGNFPPRFSGLQFPNYSSELNVNALELDDSALYLCASSPREGGFTEAFFGQGTRLTVV.

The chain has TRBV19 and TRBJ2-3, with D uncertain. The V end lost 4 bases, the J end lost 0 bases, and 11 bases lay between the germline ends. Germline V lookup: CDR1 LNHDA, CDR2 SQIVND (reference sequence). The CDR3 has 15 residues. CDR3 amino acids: CASSSDAASTDTQYF. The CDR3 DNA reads TGTGCCAGTAGTAGTGACGCAGCTAGCACAGATACGCAGTATTTT.

CDR3 DNA: TGTGCCAGCAGTCGACAGGCGAACACCGGGGAGCTGTTTTTT. Translated: CASSRQANTGELFF. This rearrangement joins TRBV7-6 to TRBJ2-2, with D perhaps matching TRBD1 (6 bases). This CDR3 is 14 amino acids long. CDR1 and CDR2 (germline): SGHVS, FNYEAQ. The V end was cut by 6 bases, the J end by 0 bases, with 8 bases between.

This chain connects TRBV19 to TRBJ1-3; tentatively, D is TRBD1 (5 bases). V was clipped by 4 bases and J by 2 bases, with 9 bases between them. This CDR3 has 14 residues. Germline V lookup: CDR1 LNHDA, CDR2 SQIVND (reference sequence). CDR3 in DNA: TGTGCCAGTAGTACCCAGGGTGCTGGAAACACCATATATTTT. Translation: CASSTQGAGNTIYF.

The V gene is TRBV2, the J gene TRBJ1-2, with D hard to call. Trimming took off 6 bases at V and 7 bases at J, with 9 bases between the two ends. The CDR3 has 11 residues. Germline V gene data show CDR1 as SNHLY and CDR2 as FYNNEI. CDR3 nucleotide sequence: TGTGCCAGCAGCGTTAACAGTGGCTACACCTTC. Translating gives CASSVNSGYTF.

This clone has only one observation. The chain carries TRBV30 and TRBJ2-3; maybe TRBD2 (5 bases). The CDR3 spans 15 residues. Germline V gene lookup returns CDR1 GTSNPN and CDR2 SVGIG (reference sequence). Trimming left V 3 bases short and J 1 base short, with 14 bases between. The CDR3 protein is CAWREDAFRTDTQYF. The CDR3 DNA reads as TGTGCCTGGAGGGAGGACGCTTTCCGCACAGATACGCAGTATTTT.

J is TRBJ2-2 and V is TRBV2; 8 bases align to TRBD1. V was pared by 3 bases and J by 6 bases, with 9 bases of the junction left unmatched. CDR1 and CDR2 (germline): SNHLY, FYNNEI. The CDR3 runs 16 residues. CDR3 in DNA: TGTGCCAGCAGTGAGAGTGCAGGGGGCTTTGCCGGGGAGCTGTTTTTT. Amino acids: CASSESAGGFAGELFF.

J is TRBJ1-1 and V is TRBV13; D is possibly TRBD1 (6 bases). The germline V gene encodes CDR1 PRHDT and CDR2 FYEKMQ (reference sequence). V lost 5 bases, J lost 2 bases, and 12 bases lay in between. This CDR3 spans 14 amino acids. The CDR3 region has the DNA TGTGCCAGCAGCACAAACAGGGCTAACACTGAAGCTTTCTTT. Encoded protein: CASSTNRANTEAFF.

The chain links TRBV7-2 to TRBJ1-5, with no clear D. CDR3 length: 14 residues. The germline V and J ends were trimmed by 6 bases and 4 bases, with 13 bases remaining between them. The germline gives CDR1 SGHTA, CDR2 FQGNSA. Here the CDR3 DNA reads TGTGCCAGCAGTTCGCTCGGCCCAAATCAGCCCCAGCATTTT. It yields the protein CASSSLGPNQPQHF.

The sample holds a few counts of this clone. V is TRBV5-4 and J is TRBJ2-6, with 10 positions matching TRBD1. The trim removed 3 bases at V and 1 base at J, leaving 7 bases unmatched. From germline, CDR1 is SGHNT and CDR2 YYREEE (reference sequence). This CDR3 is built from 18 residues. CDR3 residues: CASSSRTGGPSGANVLTF. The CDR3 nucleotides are TGTGCCAGCAGCTCCCGGACAGGGGGTCCTTCTGGGGCCAACGTCCTGACTTTC.

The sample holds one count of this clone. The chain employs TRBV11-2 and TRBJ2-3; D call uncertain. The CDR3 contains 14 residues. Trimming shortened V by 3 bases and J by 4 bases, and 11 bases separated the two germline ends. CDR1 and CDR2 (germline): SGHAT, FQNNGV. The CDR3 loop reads CASSFRVGADTQYF. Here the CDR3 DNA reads TGTGCCAGCAGCTTCCGAGTGGGCGCAGATACGCAGTATTTT.

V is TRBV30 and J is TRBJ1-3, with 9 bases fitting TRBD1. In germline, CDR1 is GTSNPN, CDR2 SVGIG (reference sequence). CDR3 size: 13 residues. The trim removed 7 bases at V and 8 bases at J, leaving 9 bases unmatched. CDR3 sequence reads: CAYTGGASDTIYF. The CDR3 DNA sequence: TGTGCCTACACAGGGGGCGCCTCAGACACCATATATTTT.

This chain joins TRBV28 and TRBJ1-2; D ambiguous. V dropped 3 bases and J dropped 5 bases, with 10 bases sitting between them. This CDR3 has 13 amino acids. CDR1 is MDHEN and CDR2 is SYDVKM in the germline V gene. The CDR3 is CASSFRAAYGYTF. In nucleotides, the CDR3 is TGTGCCAGCAGTTTTAGGGCAGCGTATGGCTACACCTTC.

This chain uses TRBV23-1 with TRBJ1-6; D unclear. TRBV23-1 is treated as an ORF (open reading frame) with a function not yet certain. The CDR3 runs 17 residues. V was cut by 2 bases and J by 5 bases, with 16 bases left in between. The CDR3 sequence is CASSQLGPIVHNSPLHF. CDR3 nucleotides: TGCGCCAGCAGTCAACTCGGGCCTATCGTCCATAATTCACCCCTCCACTTT.

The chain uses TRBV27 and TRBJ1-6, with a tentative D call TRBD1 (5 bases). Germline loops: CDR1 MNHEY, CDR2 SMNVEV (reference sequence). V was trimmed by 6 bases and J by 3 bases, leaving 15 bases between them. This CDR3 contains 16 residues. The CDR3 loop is CASRERQSLYNSPLHF. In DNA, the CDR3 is TGTGCCAGCAGGGAGCGACAGAGCCTCTATAATTCACCCCTCCACTTT.

For the CDR3, the DNA is TGTGCCAGCTCACCACCGCGGGGCGGAGTAACGACCTACGAGCAGTACTTC. It encodes CASSPPRGGVTTYEQYF. This chain links TRBV18 with TRBJ2-7; D might be TRBD2 (6 bases). The V end lost 0 bases, the J end lost 2 bases, and 17 bases lay between the germline ends. Germline values: CDR1 KGHSH, CDR2 LQKENI. The CDR3 is 17 residues long.

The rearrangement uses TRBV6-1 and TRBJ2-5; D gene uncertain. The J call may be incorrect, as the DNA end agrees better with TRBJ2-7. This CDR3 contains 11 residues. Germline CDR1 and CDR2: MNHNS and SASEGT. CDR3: CASRVSYEQYF. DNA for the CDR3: TGTGCCAGCAGGGTCTCCTACGAGCAGTACTTC.

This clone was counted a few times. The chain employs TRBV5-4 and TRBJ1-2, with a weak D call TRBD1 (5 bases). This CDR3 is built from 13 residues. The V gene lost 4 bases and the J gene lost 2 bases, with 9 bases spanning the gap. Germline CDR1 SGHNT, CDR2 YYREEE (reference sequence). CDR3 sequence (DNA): TGTGCCAGCAGCCGGGACGGGAACTATGGCTACACCTTC. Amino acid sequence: CASSRDGNYGYTF. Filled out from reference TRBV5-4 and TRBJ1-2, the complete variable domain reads ETGVTQSPTHLIKTRGQQVTLRCSSQSGHNTVSWYQQALGQGPQFIFQYYREEENGRGNFPPRFSGLQFPNYSSELNVNALELDDSALYLCASSRDGNYGYTFGSGTRLTVV.